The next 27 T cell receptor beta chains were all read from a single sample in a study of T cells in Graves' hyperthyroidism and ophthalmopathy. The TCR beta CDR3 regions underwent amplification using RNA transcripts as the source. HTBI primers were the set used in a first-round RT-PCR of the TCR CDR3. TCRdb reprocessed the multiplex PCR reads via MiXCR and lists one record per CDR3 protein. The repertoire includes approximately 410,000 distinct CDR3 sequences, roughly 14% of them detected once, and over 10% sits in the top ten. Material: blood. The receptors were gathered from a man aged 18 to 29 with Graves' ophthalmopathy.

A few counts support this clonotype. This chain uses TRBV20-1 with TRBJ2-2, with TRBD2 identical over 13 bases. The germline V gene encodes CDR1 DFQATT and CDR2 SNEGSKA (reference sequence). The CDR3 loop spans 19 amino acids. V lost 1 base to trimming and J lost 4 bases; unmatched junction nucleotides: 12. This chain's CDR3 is CSARGRWTSGSLGTGELFF. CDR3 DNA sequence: TGCAGTGCTAGAGGTAGGTGGACTAGCGGGAGTTTAGGCACCGGGGAGCTGTTTTTT.

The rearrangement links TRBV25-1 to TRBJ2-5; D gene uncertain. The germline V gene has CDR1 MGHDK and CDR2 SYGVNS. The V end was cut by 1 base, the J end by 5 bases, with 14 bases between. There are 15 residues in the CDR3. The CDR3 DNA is TGTGCCAGCAGTGAATCGAATCGCCCGTCGGAGACCCAGTACTTC. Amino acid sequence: CASSESNRPSETQYF.

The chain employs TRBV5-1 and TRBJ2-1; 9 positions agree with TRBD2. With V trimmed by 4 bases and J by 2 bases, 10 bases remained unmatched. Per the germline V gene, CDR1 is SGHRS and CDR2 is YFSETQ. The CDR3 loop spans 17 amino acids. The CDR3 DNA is TGCGCCAGCAGCACGTCGCAACTAGCGGGCCCCTACAATGAGCAGTTCTTC. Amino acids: CASSTSQLAGPYNEQFF.

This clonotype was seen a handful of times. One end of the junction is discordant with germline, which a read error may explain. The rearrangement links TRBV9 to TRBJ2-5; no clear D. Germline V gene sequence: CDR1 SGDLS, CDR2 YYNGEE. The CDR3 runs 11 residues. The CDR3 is CASSVAEPRNF. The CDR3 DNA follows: TGTGCCAGCAGCGTAGCTGAACCGAGGAACTTC.

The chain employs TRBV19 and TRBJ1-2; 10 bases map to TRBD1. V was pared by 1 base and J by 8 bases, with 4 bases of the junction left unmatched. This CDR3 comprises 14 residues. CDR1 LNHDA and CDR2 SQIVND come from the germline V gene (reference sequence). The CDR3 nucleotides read TGTGCCAGTAGTATAGGACAGGGGGCGCCGGGCTACACCTTC. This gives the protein CASSIGQGAPGYTF.

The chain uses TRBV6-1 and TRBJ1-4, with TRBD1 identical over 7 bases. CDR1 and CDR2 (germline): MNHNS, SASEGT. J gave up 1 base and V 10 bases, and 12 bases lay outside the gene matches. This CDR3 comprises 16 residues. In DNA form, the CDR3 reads TGTGCCACCGGAAGACAGGGTCCGGGAACTAATGAAAAACTGTTTTTT. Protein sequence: CATGRQGPGTNEKLFF.

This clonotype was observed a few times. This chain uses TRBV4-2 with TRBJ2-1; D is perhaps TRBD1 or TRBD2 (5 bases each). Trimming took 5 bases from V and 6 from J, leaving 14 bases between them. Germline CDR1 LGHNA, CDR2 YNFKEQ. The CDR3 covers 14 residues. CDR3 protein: CASSSEGPSNEQFF. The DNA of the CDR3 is TGTGCCAGCAGCTCAGAGGGGCCTTCCAATGAGCAGTTCTTC.

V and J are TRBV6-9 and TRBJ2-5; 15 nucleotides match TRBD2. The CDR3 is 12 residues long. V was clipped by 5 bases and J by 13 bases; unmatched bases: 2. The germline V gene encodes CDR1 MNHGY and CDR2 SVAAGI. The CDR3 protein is CASSGTSGRLYF. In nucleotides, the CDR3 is TGTGCCAGCAGTGGGACTAGCGGGAGGTTGTACTTC.

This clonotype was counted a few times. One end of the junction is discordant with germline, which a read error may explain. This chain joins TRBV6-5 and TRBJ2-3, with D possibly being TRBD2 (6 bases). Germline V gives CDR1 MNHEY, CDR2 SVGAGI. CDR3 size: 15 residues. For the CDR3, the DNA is TGTGCCAGCAGTGACTCGACGGGAGCCACAGATACGCAGTATTTT. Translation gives CASSDSTGATDTQYF.

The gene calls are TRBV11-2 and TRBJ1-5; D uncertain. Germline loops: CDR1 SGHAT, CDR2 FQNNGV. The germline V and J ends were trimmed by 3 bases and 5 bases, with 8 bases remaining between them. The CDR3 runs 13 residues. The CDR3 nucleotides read TGTGCCAGCAGCTTCAAGGTGGATCAGCCCCAGCATTTT. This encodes CASSFKVDQPQHF.

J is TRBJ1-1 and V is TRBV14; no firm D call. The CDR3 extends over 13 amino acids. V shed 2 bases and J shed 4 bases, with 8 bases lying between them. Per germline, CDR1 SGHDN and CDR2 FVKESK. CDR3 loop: CASSQNRFTEAFF. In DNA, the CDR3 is TGTGCCAGCAGCCAAAACAGATTCACTGAAGCTTTCTTT.

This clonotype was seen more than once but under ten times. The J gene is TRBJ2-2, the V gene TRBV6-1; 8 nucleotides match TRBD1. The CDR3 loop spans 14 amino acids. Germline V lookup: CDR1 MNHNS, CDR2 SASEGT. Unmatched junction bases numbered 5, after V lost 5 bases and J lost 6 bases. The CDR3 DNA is TGTGCCAGCAGTTTAAGACAGGGGTCCGGGGAGCTGTTTTTT. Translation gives CASSLRQGSGELFF.

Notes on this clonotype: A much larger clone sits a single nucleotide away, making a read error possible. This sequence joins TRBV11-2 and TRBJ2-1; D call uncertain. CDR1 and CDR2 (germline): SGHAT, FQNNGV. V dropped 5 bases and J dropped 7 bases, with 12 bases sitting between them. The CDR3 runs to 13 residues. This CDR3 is CASSLTDLNEQFF. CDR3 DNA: TGTGCCAGCAGCCTGACTGACTTGAATGAGCAGTTCTTC.

The CDR3 DNA reads TGTGCCACCAGCAGAGATAGGGGCAGGTCTGAAAAACTGTTTTTT. Translated, it gives CATSRDRGRSEKLFF. The chain uses TRBV15 and TRBJ1-4; possibly TRBD1 for D (5 bases). CDR1 LNHNV and CDR2 YYDKDF come from the germline V gene (reference sequence). The ends were cut back, 0 bases at V and 7 bases at J, with 12 bases in the middle. The CDR3 is made up of 15 amino acids.

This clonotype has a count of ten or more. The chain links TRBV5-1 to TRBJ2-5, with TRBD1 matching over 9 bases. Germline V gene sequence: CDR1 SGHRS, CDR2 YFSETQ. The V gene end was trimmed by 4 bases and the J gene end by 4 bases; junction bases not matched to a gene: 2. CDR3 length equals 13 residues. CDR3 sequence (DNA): TGCGCCAGCAGCCAGACAGGGGGAGAGACCCAGTACTTC. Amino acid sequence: CASSQTGGETQYF.

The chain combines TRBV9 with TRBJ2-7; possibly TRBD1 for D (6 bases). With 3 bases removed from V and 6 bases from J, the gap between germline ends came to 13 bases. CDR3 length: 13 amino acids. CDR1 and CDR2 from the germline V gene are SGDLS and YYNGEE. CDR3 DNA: TGTGCCAGCAGCGCAACCCAGGGGCGCGAGCAGTACTTC. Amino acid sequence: CASSATQGREQYF.

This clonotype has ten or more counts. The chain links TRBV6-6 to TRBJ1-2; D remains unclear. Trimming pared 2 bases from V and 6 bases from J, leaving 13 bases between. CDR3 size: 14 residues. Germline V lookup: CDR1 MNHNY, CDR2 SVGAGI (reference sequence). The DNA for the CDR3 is TGTGCCAGCAGTTACCAGACTACTTCTCATGGCTACACCTTC. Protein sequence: CASSYQTTSHGYTF.

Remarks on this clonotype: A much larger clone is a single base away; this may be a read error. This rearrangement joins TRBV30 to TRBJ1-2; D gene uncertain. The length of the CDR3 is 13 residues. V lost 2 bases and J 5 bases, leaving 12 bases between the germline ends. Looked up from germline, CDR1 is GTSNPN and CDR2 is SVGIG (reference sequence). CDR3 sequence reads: CAWSKQIGYGYTF. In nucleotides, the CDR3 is TGTGCCTGGAGTAAACAGATAGGGTATGGCTACACCTTC.

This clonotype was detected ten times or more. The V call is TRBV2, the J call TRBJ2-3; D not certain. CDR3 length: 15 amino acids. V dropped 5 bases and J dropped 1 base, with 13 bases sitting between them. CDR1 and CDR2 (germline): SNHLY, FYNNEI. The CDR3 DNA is TGTGCCAGCAGTAGGACCACACGCCGCACAGATACGCAGTATTTT. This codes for CASSRTTRRTDTQYF.

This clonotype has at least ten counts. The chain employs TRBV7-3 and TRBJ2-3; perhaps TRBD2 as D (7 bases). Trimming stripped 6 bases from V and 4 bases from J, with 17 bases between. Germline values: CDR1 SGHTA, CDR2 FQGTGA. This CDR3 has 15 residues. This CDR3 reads CASRLGAGVSDTQYF. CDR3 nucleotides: TGTGCCAGCAGGCTGGGGGCGGGAGTATCAGATACGCAGTATTTT. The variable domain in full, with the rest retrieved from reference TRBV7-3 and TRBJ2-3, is GAGVSQTPSNKVTEKGKYVELRCDPISGHTALYWYRQSLGQGPEFLIYFQGTGAADDSGLPNDRFFAVRPEGSVSTLKIQRTERGDSAVYLCASRLGAGVSDTQYFGPGTRLTVL.

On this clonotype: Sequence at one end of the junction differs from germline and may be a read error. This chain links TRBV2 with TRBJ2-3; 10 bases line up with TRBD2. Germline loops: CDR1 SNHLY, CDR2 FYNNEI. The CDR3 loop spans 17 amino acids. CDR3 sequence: CASREAGGLLTESPQYF. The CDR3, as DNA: TGTGCCAGCAGGGAAGCGGGAGGGCTTCTGACGGAATCCCCGCAGTATTTT.

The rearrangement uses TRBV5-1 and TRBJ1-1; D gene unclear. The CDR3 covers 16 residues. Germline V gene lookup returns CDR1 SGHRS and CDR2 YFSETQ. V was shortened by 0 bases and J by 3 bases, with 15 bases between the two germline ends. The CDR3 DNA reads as TGCGCCAGCAGCTTGGCATATGCGGGCCGGGACACTGAAGCTTTCTTT. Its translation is CASSLAYAGRDTEAFF.

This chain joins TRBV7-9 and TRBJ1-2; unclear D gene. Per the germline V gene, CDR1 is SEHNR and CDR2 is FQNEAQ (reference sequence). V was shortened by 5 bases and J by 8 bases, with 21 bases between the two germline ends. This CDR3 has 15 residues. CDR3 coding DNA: TGTGCCAGCAGCAAAACGGCCTCCCCCTTGGAGGGCTACACCTTC. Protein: CASSKTASPLEGYTF.

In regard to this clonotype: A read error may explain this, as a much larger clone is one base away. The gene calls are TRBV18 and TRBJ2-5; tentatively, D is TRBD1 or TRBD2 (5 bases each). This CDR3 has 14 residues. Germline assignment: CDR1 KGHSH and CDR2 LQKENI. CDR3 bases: TGTGCCAGCTCACTCCGGGACGGCCAAGGGACCCAGTACTTC. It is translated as CASSLRDGQGTQYF. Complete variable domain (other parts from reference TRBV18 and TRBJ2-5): NAGVMQNPRHLVRRRGQEARLRCSPMKGHSHVYWYRQLPEEGLKFMVYLQKENIIDESGMPKERFSAEFPKEGPSILRIQQVVRGDSAAYFCASSLRDGQGTQYFGPGTRLLVL.

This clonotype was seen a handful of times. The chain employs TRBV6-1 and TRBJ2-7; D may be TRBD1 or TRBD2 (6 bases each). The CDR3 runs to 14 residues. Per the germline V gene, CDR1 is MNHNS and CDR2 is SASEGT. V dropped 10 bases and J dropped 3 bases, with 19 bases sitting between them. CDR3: CANSQGGGIYEQYF. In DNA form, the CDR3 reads TGTGCCAACAGCCAAGGGGGAGGAATCTACGAGCAGTACTTC.

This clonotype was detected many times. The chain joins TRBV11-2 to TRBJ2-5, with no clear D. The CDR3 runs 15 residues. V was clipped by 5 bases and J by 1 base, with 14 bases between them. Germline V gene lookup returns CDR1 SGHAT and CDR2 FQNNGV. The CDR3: CASSHHGPSQETQYF. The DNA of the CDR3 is TGTGCCAGCAGCCACCATGGGCCGAGCCAAGAGACCCAGTACTTC.

The CDR3 sequence is CASSLGLYRTGGEGEARTQYF. In DNA, the CDR3 is TGTGCCAGCAGCTTAGGATTATACAGGACAGGGGGCGAGGGTGAAGCCAGAACGCAGTATTTT. This chain links TRBV13 with TRBJ2-3, with TRBD1 matching 11 bases. Germline V gives CDR1 PRHDT, CDR2 FYEKMQ (reference sequence). The CDR3 extends over 21 amino acids. Trimming at V came to 0 bases and at J to 9 bases, leaving 23 bases not matched to a gene.